Shown below are 17 T cell receptor beta chains from a single sample sequenced in a study of blood T cells in healthy people across ages (dated by TCRdb to about 2015). The receptor library was made with 5' RACE. TCRdb shows the sequencer as Illumina HiSeq 2500. The second PCR ran for about 6 to 11 cycles and used a J-beta primer mix along with a sample-barcoded 5' primer. TCRdb reprocessing: public reads trimmed at Q25 with fastp, clones called with MiXCR, in-frame beta chains kept. Duplicate CDR3 protein sequences are folded into a single record with the most common DNA and genes. This sample comprises roughly 700,000 distinct CDR3 sequences, 20% to 25% of them detected only once. The ten top clones hold more than 8% of the sample. This same sample was also part of a study on T cells of mothers and their children.

Material: blood. The origin of the receptors is a boy under 18 in good health.

The V gene is TRBV12-3 or TRBV12-4, the J gene TRBJ2-5, with 11 positions matching TRBD1. The tail of the sequence fits TRBJ2-7 better, so the J call may be wrong. This CDR3 spans 13 amino acids. CDR3 protein: CASSYGTGGEQYF. The CDR3 bases are TGTGCCAGCAGTTACGGGACAGGGGGCGAGCAGTACTTC.

V is TRBV5-1 and J is TRBJ2-2; D is uncertain. The germline gives CDR1 SGHRS, CDR2 YFSETQ. This CDR3 is 13 amino acids long. CDR3 amino acids: CASRVWNTGELFF. The CDR3, as DNA: TGCGCTTCCCGGGTATGGAACACCGGGGAGCTGTTTTTT.

The chain combines TRBV3-1 with TRBJ2-4, with D hard to call. This CDR3 region has 14 residues. V lost 0 bases to trimming and J lost 6 bases, with 9 bases between them. The germline gives CDR1 LGHDT, CDR2 YNNKEL (reference sequence). The CDR3 loop is CASSQEFPINIQYF. As DNA, the CDR3 is TGTGCCAGCAGCCAAGAGTTCCCGATAAACATTCAGTACTTC.

There are a few counts of this clonotype. No conserved phenylalanine or tryptophan ends this CDR3, so it is likely a read error. The rearrangement links TRBV11-2 to TRBJ2-1; perhaps TRBD1 as D (5 bases). This CDR3 has 12 amino acids. Germline CDR1 is SGHAT and CDR2 is FQNNGV. Trimming took off 5 bases at V and 6 bases at J, with 8 bases between the two ends. The CDR3 here is CASSLDINEQFL. The DNA of the CDR3 is TGTGCCAGCAGCCTGGACATCAATGAGCAGTTCCTC.

This rearrangement joins TRBV7-9 to TRBJ2-7; D possibly corresponds to TRBD1 (5 bases). Trimming removed 4 bases from V and 2 bases from J, with 12 bases in between. Germline V CDR1 and CDR2: SEHNR, FQNEAQ (reference sequence). This CDR3 spans 14 amino acids. The CDR3 spells CASSSDNQPYEQYF. CDR3 sequence (DNA): TGTGCCAGCAGCTCGGACAACCAACCCTACGAGCAGTACTTC.

This clonotype was seen only a few times. The gene calls are TRBV12-3 or TRBV12-4 and TRBJ2-5; D is uncertain. The DNA end favors TRBJ2-1, so the J call may be wrong. There are 16 residues in the CDR3. Here the CDR3 reads CASSLAVGGPYNEQFF. For the CDR3, the DNA is TGTGCCAGCAGTTTAGCGGTGGGCGGCCCCTACAATGAGCAGTTCTTC.

The rearrangement joins TRBV28 to TRBJ1-6; D remains unclear. The V gene lost 6 bases and the J gene lost 4 bases, with 10 bases spanning the gap. In germline, CDR1 is MDHEN, CDR2 SYDVKM. The CDR3 spans 14 residues. The CDR3 protein is CASRGGPYNSPLHF. The CDR3 DNA reads TGTGCCAGCAGAGGAGGTCCTTATAATTCACCCCTCCACTTT.

The chain employs TRBV20-1 and TRBJ2-7; D is uncertain. The CDR3 extends over 15 amino acids. The V end lost 4 bases, the J end lost 0 bases, and 16 bases lay between the germline ends. From germline, CDR1 is DFQATT and CDR2 SNEGSKA (reference sequence). The CDR3 nucleotides are TGCAGTGCTACGTCAGCAAGGTCGAGCTCCTACGAGCAGTACTTC. As protein: CSATSARSSSYEQYF.

This clonotype was detected many times. One end of the junction is discordant with germline, which a read error may explain. The chain links TRBV5-1 to TRBJ2-5, with D perhaps TRBD1 or TRBD2 (5 bases each). The germline V gene has CDR1 SGHRS and CDR2 YFSETQ. The CDR3 runs to 14 residues. CDR3 sequence (DNA): TGTGCCAGCAGTTTGGGGTCTGGGGGAGAGACCCAGTACTTC. It codes for CASSLGSGGETQYF.

Many counts were recorded for this clonotype. This chain joins TRBV18 and TRBJ2-5, with a tentative D call TRBD1 (5 bases). V lost 2 bases to trimming and J lost 2 bases, with 9 bases between them. The CDR3 length is 14 residues. CDR1 is KGHSH, CDR2 LQKENI, per germline. The CDR3 loop reads CASSPGQVQETQYF. In DNA, the CDR3 is TGTGCCAGCTCACCAGGACAAGTTCAAGAGACCCAGTACTTC.

This chain uses TRBV3-1 with TRBJ1-2; the D is unclear. CDR1 LGHDT and CDR2 YNNKEL come from the germline V gene (reference sequence). This CDR3 region has 14 residues. V was shortened by 4 bases and J by 7 bases, with 16 bases between the two germline ends. CDR3 DNA: TGTGCCAGCAGCCTAAGCAGGAGGGCCGGTGGCTACACCTTC. Its protein is CASSLSRRAGGYTF. The complete variable domain, with remaining parts taken from reference TRBV3-1 and TRBJ1-2, reads DTAVSQTPKYLVTQMGNDKSIKCEQNLGHDTMYWYKQDSKKFLKIMFSYNNKELIINETVPNRFSPKSPDKAHLNLHINSLELGDSAVYFCASSLSRRAGGYTFGSGTRLTVV.

CDR3 sequence (DNA): TGCAGTGCTAGACAGGGCCGCTCCTACGAGCAGTACTTC. Its protein product is CSARQGRSYEQYF. The chain links TRBV20-1 to TRBJ2-5; the D gene is possibly TRBD1 (5 bases). Matching the DNA end better, TRBJ2-7 makes the J call doubtful. The CDR3 spans 13 residues. Germline CDR1 DFQATT, CDR2 SNEGSKA (reference sequence).

This clonotype has a handful of counts. The chain joins TRBV4-3 to TRBJ1-1; D is uncertain. Trimming took off 0 bases at V and 0 bases at J, with 5 bases between the two ends. Germline V gene sequence: CDR1 LGHNA, CDR2 YSLEER. CDR3 length: 14 amino acids. The CDR3: CASSQDIVNTEAFF. CDR3 nucleotides: TGCGCCAGCAGCCAAGATATCGTGAACACTGAAGCTTTCTTT.

This sequence joins TRBV27 and TRBJ1-1; D is uncertain. V was trimmed by 8 bases and J by 10 bases, leaving 17 bases between them. Germline lookup yields CDR1 MNHEY and CDR2 SMNVEV (reference sequence). The CDR3 runs 12 residues. As DNA, the CDR3 is TGTGCCAGCGGCTCAGGTCTATGGTCAGCTTTCTTT. Translating gives CASGSGLWSAFF.

This clonotype was counted a few times. The chain is built from TRBV20-1 and TRBJ2-5; D gene ambiguous. Germline CDR1 is DFQATT and CDR2 is SNEGSKA (reference sequence). Trimming pared 4 bases from V and 5 bases from J, leaving 8 bases between. CDR3 length: 11 residues. CDR3: CSAMLGETQYF. CDR3 in DNA: TGCAGTGCTATGCTTGGGGAGACCCAGTACTTC.

CDR3 loop: CASSSENYGYTF. The DNA of the CDR3 is TGTGCCAGCAGCTCTGAAAACTATGGCTACACCTTC. The chain couples TRBV7-9 to TRBJ1-2; D ambiguous. The CDR3 loop spans 12 amino acids. From germline, CDR1 is SEHNR and CDR2 FQNEAQ (reference sequence). The V and J ends lost 4 bases and 2 bases respectively, with 5 bases between them.

This clonotype was seen only a few times. The chain is built from TRBV15 and TRBJ2-1; 11 nucleotides agree with TRBD2. Trimming took 10 bases from V and 10 from J; bases not matched to a gene: 9. The CDR3 has 13 residues. CDR1 is LNHNV and CDR2 is YYDKDF in the germline V gene (reference sequence). The CDR3 bases are TGTGCCAGTAGCGGGGGGGCCCTCGACGAGCAGTTCTTC. This gives the protein CASSGGALDEQFF.